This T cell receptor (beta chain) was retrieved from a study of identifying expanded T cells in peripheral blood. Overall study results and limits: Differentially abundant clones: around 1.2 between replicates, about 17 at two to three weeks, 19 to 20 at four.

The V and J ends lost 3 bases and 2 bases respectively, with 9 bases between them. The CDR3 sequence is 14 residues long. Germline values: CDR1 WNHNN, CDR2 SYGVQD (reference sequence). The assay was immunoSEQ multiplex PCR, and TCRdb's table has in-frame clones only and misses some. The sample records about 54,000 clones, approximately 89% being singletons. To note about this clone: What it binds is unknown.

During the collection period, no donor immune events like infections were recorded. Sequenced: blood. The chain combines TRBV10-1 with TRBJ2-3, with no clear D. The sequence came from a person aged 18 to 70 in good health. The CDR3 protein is CASSDWGSTDTQYF. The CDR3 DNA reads TGCGCCAGCAGTGACTGGGGTTCCACAGATACGCAGTATTTT.